This T cell receptor (beta chain) was recorded in a study of blood T cell repertoires in COVID-19. Here immunoSEQ multiplex PCR was the method, and the copy in TCRdb shows in-frame clones only, minus some. The sample includes 60,000 to 85,000 clones, 80% to 90% of them seen just once. CDR3 length: 13 residues. V shed 6 bases and J shed 5 bases, with 11 bases lying between them. Germline V gene lookup returns CDR1 KGHSH and CDR2 LQKENI. This TCR was sampled from an elderly woman with active or convalescent COVID-19. The chain uses TRBV18 and TRBJ1-5; tentative D call: TRBD1 (5 bases). The material sequenced was peripheral blood. The CDR3 DNA is TGTGCCAGCTCTACAGGATGGTATCAGCCCCAGCATTTT. This translates into CASSTGWYQPQHF.